These 27 T cell receptor beta chains originate from one sample sequenced in a study of blood T cell repertoires in COVID-19. The data were produced by immunoSEQ multiplex PCR, yet TCRdb's version contains in-frame clones alone and is incomplete. The sample yields about 180,000 clones, approximately 80% seen once. The material sequenced was PBMCs or T cells enriched from blood (not recorded which). The source is a woman aged 45-60 years who had recovered from COVID-19.

The chain links TRBV28 to TRBJ2-1; 16 nucleotides agree with TRBD2. CDR1 and CDR2 from the germline V gene are MDHEN and SYDVKM. The CDR3 consists of 16 residues. The J segment lost 15 bases and the V segment lost 8 bases, leaving 16 bases of the junction unmatched. Written as DNA, the CDR3 is TGTGCCAGCCTACCTAATCCGGGACTAGCGGGAGGGGATCGGTTCTTC. Translated: CASLPNPGLAGGDRFF.

The V and J genes are TRBV4-1 and TRBJ1-6; D may be TRBD1 (5 bases). Germline CDR1 and CDR2: MGHRA and YSYEKL. V was pared by 2 bases and J by 7 bases, with 15 bases between. The CDR3 contains 16 residues. The CDR3 spells CASSQTSAGRNSPLHF. As DNA, the CDR3 is TGCGCCAGCAGCCAAACATCAGCAGGGAGGAATTCACCCCTCCACTTT.

This chain uses TRBV9 with TRBJ2-1; 9 bases agree with TRBD2. The junction had 7 bases not matched to a gene; V was cut back by 4 bases and J by 2 bases. Germline CDR1 and CDR2: SGDLS and YYNGEE. This CDR3 contains 16 residues. In nucleotides, the CDR3 is TGTGCCAGCAGCCCCTCCCGACTAGCGGCCTACAATGAGCAGTTCTTC. Protein: CASSPSRLAAYNEQFF.

This chain links TRBV7-2 with TRBJ2-7; D not certain. CDR3 size: 12 residues. Germline V gene lookup returns CDR1 SGHTA and CDR2 FQGNSA. With 7 bases removed from V and 5 bases from J, the gap between germline ends came to 12 bases. The CDR3, as DNA: TGTGCCAGCACCAACCCTTCTAACGAGCAGTACTTC. Protein: CASTNPSNEQYF.

The V gene is TRBV28, the J gene TRBJ1-4, with a possible D match to TRBD1 (5 bases). The V end was cut by 8 bases, the J end by 5 bases, with 15 bases between. The CDR3 covers 14 residues. Germline CDR1 reads MDHEN; CDR2 reads SYDVKM. In DNA, the CDR3 is TGTGCCAGCCTTACCCGGGGGACGAATGAAAAACTGTTTTTT. It codes for CASLTRGTNEKLFF.

The J gene is TRBJ2-3, the V gene TRBV27; 8 bases are a match to TRBD1. After removal of 6 bases from V and 4 bases from J, the junction contained 27 bases not matched to a gene. This CDR3 spans 21 amino acids. Germline-derived CDR1 and CDR2 are MNHEY and SMNVEV (reference sequence). CDR3 amino acids: CASSPSSDRDRRLHYADTQYF. The CDR3 DNA reads as TGTGCCAGCAGCCCCAGCTCCGACCGGGACAGGAGATTACATTACGCAGATACGCAGTATTTT.

CDR3 sequence reads: CATSDGGATGNTIYF. DNA for the CDR3: TGTGCCACCAGTGATGGGGGGGCGACTGGAAACACCATATATTTT. The V and J genes are TRBV24-1 and TRBJ1-3, with D tentatively TRBD1 (6 bases). Trimming stripped 3 bases from V and 2 bases from J, with 10 bases between. The CDR3 sequence is 15 residues long. The V gene's germline CDR1 is KGHDR and CDR2 SFDVKD.

In this sample, this clone turned up a few times. V gene TRBV7-2 combines with J gene TRBJ1-2; D is unresolved. V was clipped by 11 bases and J by 5 bases, with 36 bases between them. Per germline, CDR1 SGHTA and CDR2 FQGNSA. This CDR3 spans 19 amino acids. The CDR3 spells CADVSFVGWSRERLYGYTF. CDR3 sequence (DNA): TGTGCCGACGTGTCATTTGTTGGTTGGTCCCGGGAGAGGTTATATGGCTACACCTTC.

The chain carries TRBV20-1 and TRBJ1-2; 10 bases line up with TRBD1. Germline CDR1 reads DFQATT; CDR2 reads SNEGSKA (reference sequence). This CDR3 is 11 amino acids long. CDR3 amino acids: CSWDRGDGYTF. The CDR3 DNA follows: TGCAGCTGGGACAGGGGAGATGGCTACACCTTC.

This chain joins TRBV15 and TRBJ2-2, with a weak D call TRBD1 (5 bases). Trimming shortened V by 0 bases and J by 6 bases, and 14 bases separated the two germline ends. Germline assignment: CDR1 LNHNV and CDR2 YYDKDF (reference sequence). The CDR3 totals 16 residues. The CDR3 DNA sequence: TGTGCCACCAGCAGAGACTTACCTGGACAATCCGGGGAGCTGTTTTTT. Protein product: CATSRDLPGQSGELFF. Using reference TRBV15 and TRBJ2-2 for the parts outside the CDR3, the full variable domain is DAMVIQNPRYQVTQFGKPVTLSCSQTLNHNVMYWYQQKSSQAPKLLFHYYDKDFNNEADTPDNFQSRRPNTSFCFLDIRSPGLGDTAMYLCATSRDLPGQSGELFFGEGSRLTVL.

The chain recombines TRBV19 with TRBJ2-3; 7 bases are a match to TRBD2. Germline CDR1 and CDR2: LNHDA and SQIVND (reference sequence). J lost 1 base, V lost 8 bases, and 12 bases had no gene match. The CDR3 runs 16 residues. The CDR3 bases are TGTGCCAGTGGGCCGAGGCGGGAGAGAGGCACAGATACGCAGTATTTT. Its translation is CASGPRRERGTDTQYF.

This chain joins TRBV6-2 or TRBV6-3 and TRBJ1-1; TRBD1 might be the D (5 bases). Trimming stripped 4 bases from V and 4 bases from J, with 10 bases between. The CDR3 is 13 amino acids. Germline values: CDR1 MNHEY, CDR2 SVGEGT. The CDR3 here is CASSFGGGTEAFF. The CDR3 region has the DNA TGTGCCAGCAGTTTTGGGGGGGGCACTGAAGCTTTCTTT.

J is TRBJ2-4 and V is TRBV7-8; D perhaps matches TRBD1 (6 bases). V was trimmed by 3 bases and J by 0 bases, leaving 15 bases between them. The CDR3 extends over 17 amino acids. CDR1 is SGHVS and CDR2 is FQNEAQ in the germline V gene. The CDR3 loop reads CASSFSGQTLAKNIQYF. The CDR3 bases are TGTGCCAGCAGCTTTTCTGGACAGACTCTAGCCAAAAACATTCAGTACTTC.

The rearrangement links TRBV19 to TRBJ1-1; D possibly corresponds to TRBD1 (5 bases). V shed 5 bases and J shed 0 bases, with 16 bases lying between them. Germline V gene lookup returns CDR1 LNHDA and CDR2 SQIVND (reference sequence). The CDR3 has 16 amino acids. CDR3 nucleotide sequence: TGTGCCAGTAGTCCGACCGGGGCGGGAATGAACACTGAAGCTTTCTTT. Residues: CASSPTGAGMNTEAFF. The complete variable domain, with remaining parts taken from reference TRBV19 and TRBJ1-1, reads DGGITQSPKYLFRKEGQNVTLSCEQNLNHDAMYWYRQDPGQGLRLIYYSQIVNDFQKGDIAEGYSVSREKKESFPLTVTSAQKNPTAFYLCASSPTGAGMNTEAFFGQGTRLTVV.

V gene TRBV5-1 combines with J gene TRBJ2-2; TRBD2 is a possible D gene (5 bases). There are 14 residues in the CDR3. Germline CDR1 reads SGHRS; CDR2 reads YFSETQ. The ends were cut back, 4 bases at V and 2 bases at J, with 9 bases in the middle. The CDR3 loop is CASSLRVNTGELFF. The CDR3 bases are TGCGCCAGCAGCCTGAGGGTAAACACCGGGGAGCTGTTTTTT. Using reference TRBV5-1 and TRBJ2-2 for the parts outside the CDR3, the full variable domain is KAGVTQTPRYLIKTRGQQVTLSCSPISGHRSVSWYQQTPGQGLQFLFEYFSETQRNKGNFPGRFSGRQFSNSRSEMNVSTLELGDSALYLCASSLRVNTGELFFGEGSRLTVL.

The chain carries TRBV18 and TRBJ1-3; D not resolved. Germline V gene lookup returns CDR1 KGHSH and CDR2 LQKENI. The CDR3 contains 14 residues. Trimming pared 5 bases from V and 4 bases from J, leaving 12 bases between. Here the CDR3 reads CASSSSGSGNTIYF. The CDR3 DNA is TGTGCCAGCTCATCATCAGGTTCGGGAAACACCATATATTTT.

The chain joins TRBV11-2 to TRBJ2-1, with 10 bases that match TRBD2. The V and J ends lost 2 bases and 5 bases, in that order; junction bases with no gene match: 6. Per the germline V gene, CDR1 is SGHAT and CDR2 is FQNNGV. CDR3 length equals 16 residues. CDR3 residues: CASSLSRLAGDNEQFF. In DNA, the CDR3 is TGTGCCAGCAGCTTATCTCGGCTAGCGGGAGACAATGAGCAGTTCTTC.

The CDR3 DNA reads as TGTGCCAGTAGTGGGGACAGGGGAATCGCTGGGGCCAACGTCCTGACTTTC. As protein: CASSGDRGIAGANVLTF. The chain carries TRBV19 and TRBJ2-6, with 10 nucleotides matching TRBD1. CDR3 length: 17 residues. V lost 5 bases and J lost 2; bases outside the gene matches: 6. The V gene's germline CDR1 is LNHDA and CDR2 SQIVND (reference sequence).

The V gene is TRBV3-1 (or the pseudogene TRBV3-2), the J gene TRBJ1-1; 7 bases agree with TRBD1. The CDR3 runs to 15 residues. The germline gives CDR1 LGHDT, CDR2 YNNKEL (reference sequence). The V segment lost 3 bases and the J segment 4 bases; nucleotides outside the gene matches: 8. The CDR3 DNA follows: TGTGCCAGCAGCCATTATAGACAGGGCGGCACTGAAGCTTTCTTT. This translates into CASSHYRQGGTEAFF.

This clone has just a few counts. This chain uses TRBV4-2 with TRBJ1-1, with 8 positions matching TRBD1. The CDR3 runs to 19 residues. Trimming took 2 bases from V and 1 from J; bases not matched to a gene: 15. Germline assignment: CDR1 LGHNA and CDR2 YNFKEQ. CDR3 amino acids: CASSQLRRTGRGANTEAFF. DNA of the CDR3: TGTGCCAGCAGCCAACTTAGGCGGACAGGGAGGGGGGCGAACACTGAAGCTTTCTTT.

This chain joins TRBV18 and TRBJ2-7; D ambiguous. CDR1 is KGHSH, CDR2 LQKENI, per germline. V lost 3 bases, J lost 0 bases, and 9 bases lay in between. This CDR3 comprises 14 residues. This CDR3 is CASSPRTGSYEQYF. The CDR3 bases are TGTGCCAGCTCACCCCGCACCGGCTCCTACGAGCAGTACTTC. Full variable domain (missing parts from reference TRBV18 and TRBJ2-7): NAGVMQNPRHLVRRRGQEARLRCSPMKGHSHVYWYRQLPEEGLKFMVYLQKENIIDESGMPKERFSAEFPKEGPSILRIQQVVRGDSAAYFCASSPRTGSYEQYFGPGTRLTVT.

V usage is TRBV3-1 (or the pseudogene TRBV3-2) and J usage is TRBJ2-3, with 8 bases lining up with TRBD2. The V and J ends lost 0 bases and 6 bases, in that order; junction bases with no gene match: 8. The germline V gene has CDR1 LGHDT and CDR2 YNNKEL (reference sequence). The CDR3 is 16 amino acids. Here the CDR3 DNA reads TGTGCCAGCAGCCAAGAGGTCGGGAGGGCCCCCGATACGCAGTATTTT. Protein sequence: CASSQEVGRAPDTQYF.

The chain has TRBV11-3 and TRBJ2-1, with a weak D call TRBD1 (6 bases). Germline CDR1 is SGHNT and CDR2 is YENEEA. Trimming cost V 2 bases and J 7 bases, with 15 bases left between them. The CDR3 totals 15 residues. CDR3 region: CASSLTGTIWNEQFF. CDR3 DNA: TGTGCCAGCAGCTTAACAGGGACGATATGGAATGAGCAGTTCTTC.

Note on this clone: The same CDR3 arises from other DNA sequences in this sample as well. The chain couples TRBV5-1 to TRBJ2-5, with TRBD2 matching 7 bases. With V trimmed by 2 bases and J by 3 bases, 7 bases remained unmatched. Germline V gives CDR1 SGHRS, CDR2 YFSETQ. The CDR3 has 15 residues. The CDR3 DNA reads TGCGCCAGCAGCTTAGGTCGGGGAGGGAAAGAGACCCAGTACTTC. Protein sequence: CASSLGRGGKETQYF.

The chain couples TRBV12-3 or TRBV12-4 to TRBJ2-2; tentative D call: TRBD1 (6 bases). Trimming removed 10 bases at V and 1 base at J, with 10 bases between. The CDR3 covers 13 residues. The CDR3 region is CANQGGNTGELFF. In nucleotides, the CDR3 is TGTGCCAATCAAGGGGGGAACACCGGGGAGCTGTTTTTT.

The chain employs TRBV5-1 and TRBJ2-7; TRBD1 aligns across 9 bases. Germline CDR1 and CDR2: SGHRS and YFSETQ. With 3 bases clipped from V and 4 bases from J, the junction kept 11 bases outside the gene matches. CDR3 length: 16 residues. CDR3 residues: CASSYTPSGQGYEQYF. In nucleotides, the CDR3 is TGCGCCAGCAGCTACACACCTTCGGGACAGGGTTACGAGCAGTACTTC.

This chain links TRBV7-2 with TRBJ1-2; the D is unclear. Germline V gene sequence: CDR1 SGHTA, CDR2 FQGNSA. The CDR3 contains 13 residues. With 8 bases removed from V and 8 bases from J, the gap between germline ends came to 18 bases. CDR3 in DNA: TGTGCCAGCGGCTCACGTTGGTCGGGAGGCTACACCTTC. Translation: CASGSRWSGGYTF.